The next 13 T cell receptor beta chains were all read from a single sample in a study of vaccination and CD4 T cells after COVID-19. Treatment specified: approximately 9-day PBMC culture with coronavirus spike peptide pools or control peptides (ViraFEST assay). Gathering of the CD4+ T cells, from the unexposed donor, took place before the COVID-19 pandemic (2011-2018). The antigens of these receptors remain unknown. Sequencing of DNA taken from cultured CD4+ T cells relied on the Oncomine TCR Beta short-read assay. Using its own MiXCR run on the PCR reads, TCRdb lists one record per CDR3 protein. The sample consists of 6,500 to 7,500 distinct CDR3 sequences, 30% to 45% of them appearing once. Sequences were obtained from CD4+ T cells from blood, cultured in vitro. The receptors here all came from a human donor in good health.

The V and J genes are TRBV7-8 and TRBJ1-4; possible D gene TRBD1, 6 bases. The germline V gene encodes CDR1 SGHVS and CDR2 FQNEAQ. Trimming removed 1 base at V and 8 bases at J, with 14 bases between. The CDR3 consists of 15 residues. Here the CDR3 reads CASSLGAGVGEKLFF. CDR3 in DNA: TGTGCCAGCAGCTTAGGTGCAGGGGTAGGAGAAAAACTGTTTTTT.

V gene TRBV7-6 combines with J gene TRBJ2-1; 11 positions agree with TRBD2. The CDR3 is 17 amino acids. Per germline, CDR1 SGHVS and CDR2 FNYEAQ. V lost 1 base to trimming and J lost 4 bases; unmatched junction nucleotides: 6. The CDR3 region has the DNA TGTGCCAGCAGCTTAGTCCCTACTAGCGGGGGATACAATGAGCAGTTCTTC. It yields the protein CASSLVPTSGGYNEQFF.

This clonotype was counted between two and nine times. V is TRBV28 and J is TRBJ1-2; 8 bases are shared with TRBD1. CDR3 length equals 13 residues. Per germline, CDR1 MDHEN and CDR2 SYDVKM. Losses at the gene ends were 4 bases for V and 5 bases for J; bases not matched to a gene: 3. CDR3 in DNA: TGTGCCAGCAGTTACAGGGGGAGTTATGGCTACACCTTC. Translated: CASSYRGSYGYTF.

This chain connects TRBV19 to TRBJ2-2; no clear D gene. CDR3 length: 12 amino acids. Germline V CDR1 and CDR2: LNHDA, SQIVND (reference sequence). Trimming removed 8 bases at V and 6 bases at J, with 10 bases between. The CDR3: CASRLPAGELFF. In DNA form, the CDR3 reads TGTGCCAGTCGCCTACCGGCCGGGGAGCTGTTTTTT.

CDR3 bases: TGTGCCAGCAGCGTAGGACAGGGGTTCTCCGAGCAGTACTTC. As protein: CASSVGQGFSEQYF. The rearrangement uses TRBV2 and TRBJ2-7; TRBD1 matches at 9 bases. Per the germline V gene, CDR1 is SNHLY and CDR2 is FYNNEI. The CDR3 is made up of 14 amino acids. The V gene end was trimmed by 6 bases and the J gene end by 6 bases; junction bases not matched to a gene: 9.

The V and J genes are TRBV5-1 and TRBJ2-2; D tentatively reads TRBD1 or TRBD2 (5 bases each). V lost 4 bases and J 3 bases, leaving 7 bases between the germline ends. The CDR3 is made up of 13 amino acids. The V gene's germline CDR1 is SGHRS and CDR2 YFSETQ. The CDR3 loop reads CASSQGHTGELFF. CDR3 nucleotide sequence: TGCGCCAGCAGCCAGGGACACACCGGGGAGCTGTTTTTT.

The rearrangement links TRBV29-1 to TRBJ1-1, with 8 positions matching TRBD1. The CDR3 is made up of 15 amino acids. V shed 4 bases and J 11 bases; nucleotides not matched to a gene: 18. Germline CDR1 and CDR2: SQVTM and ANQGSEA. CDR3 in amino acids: CSVGSEGTGERGAFF. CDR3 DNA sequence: TGCAGCGTTGGCTCAGAGGGGACAGGTGAGAGGGGTGCTTTCTTT.

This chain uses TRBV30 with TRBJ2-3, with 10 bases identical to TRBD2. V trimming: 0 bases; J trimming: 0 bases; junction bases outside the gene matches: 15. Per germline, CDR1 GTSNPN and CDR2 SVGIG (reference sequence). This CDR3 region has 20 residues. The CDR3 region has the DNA TGTGCCTGGAGTGTAGGGGTAGCGGGGGGCCCTAATCTTAGCACAGATACGCAGTATTTT. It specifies CAWSVGVAGGPNLSTDTQYF.

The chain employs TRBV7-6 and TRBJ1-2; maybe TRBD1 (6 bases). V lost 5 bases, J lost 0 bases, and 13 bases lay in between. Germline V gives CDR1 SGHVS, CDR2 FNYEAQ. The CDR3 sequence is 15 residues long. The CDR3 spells CASSPGQTANYGYTF. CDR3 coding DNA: TGTGCCAGCAGCCCTGGACAGACTGCTAACTATGGCTACACCTTC.

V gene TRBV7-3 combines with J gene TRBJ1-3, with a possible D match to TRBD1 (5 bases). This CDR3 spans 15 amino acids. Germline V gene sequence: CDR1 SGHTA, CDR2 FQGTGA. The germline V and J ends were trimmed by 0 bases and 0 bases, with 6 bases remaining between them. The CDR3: CASSLTGDSGNTIYF. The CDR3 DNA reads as TGTGCCAGCAGCTTAACAGGGGACTCTGGAAACACCATATATTTT.

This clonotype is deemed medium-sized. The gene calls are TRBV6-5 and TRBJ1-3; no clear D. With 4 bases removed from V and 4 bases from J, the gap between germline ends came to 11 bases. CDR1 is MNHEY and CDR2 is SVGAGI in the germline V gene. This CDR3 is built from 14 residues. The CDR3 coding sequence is TGTGCCAGCAGTTCCGTACTTAGCGGAAACACCATATATTTT. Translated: CASSSVLSGNTIYF.

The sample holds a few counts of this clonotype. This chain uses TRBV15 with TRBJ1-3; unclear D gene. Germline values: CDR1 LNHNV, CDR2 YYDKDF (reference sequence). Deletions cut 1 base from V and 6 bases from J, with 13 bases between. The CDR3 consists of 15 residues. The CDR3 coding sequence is TGTGCCACCAGCAGAGGTGACCTCCGGGAAAACACCATATATTTT. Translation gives CATSRGDLRENTIYF.

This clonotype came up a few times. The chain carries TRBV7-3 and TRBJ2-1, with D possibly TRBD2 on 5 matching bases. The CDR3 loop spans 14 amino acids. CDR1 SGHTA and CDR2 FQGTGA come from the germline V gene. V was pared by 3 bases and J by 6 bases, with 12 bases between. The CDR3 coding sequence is TGTGCCAGCAGCTTCGGACTGAGAAGCAATGAGCAGTTCTTC. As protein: CASSFGLRSNEQFF.